Following are 9 T cell receptor beta chains from one sample sequenced in a study of OX40 agonist ivuxolimab in advanced cancers. Some clones are missing from TCRdb's copy, which holds only in-frame ones; the method was immunoSEQ multiplex PCR. Of 80,000 to 95,000 clones listed, 65% to 90% are singletons. The sequencing used CD4+ or CD8+ T cells sorted from blood, collected in a trial of the OX40 agonist ivuxolimab. Receptors were obtained from an adult with an advanced solid tumor such as melanoma, head and neck, liver or kidney cancer.

The rearrangement links TRBV9 to TRBJ2-5; D call uncertain. Germline V CDR1 and CDR2: SGDLS, YYNGEE. The ends were cut back, 1 base at V and 5 bases at J, with 15 bases in the middle. The CDR3 extends over 15 amino acids. The chain's CDR3 is CASSVSSGHLETQYF. The CDR3 nucleotides are TGTGCCAGCAGCGTATCAAGTGGGCACCTGGAGACCCAGTACTTC.

Note on this clone: This sample also contains other DNA sequences that code for the same CDR3. The J gene is TRBJ2-5, the V gene TRBV7-3; D is unresolved. The germline V and J ends were trimmed by 0 bases and 2 bases, with 4 bases remaining between them. This CDR3 has 13 amino acids. The germline V gene has CDR1 SGHTA and CDR2 FQGTGA. DNA of the CDR3: TGTGCCAGCAGCTTAACAAGACAAGAGACCCAGTACTTC. It encodes CASSLTRQETQYF.

This clone appeared a few times. The chain recombines TRBV7-9 with TRBJ1-3; a weak D match, TRBD1 (5 bases). The length of the CDR3 is 17 residues. Germline CDR1 SEHNR, CDR2 FQNEAQ (reference sequence). Trimming took off 5 bases at V and 0 bases at J, with 17 bases between the two ends. The CDR3 loop is CASSPPWGGTSGNTIYF. DNA of the CDR3: TGTGCCAGCAGCCCCCCGTGGGGCGGCACCTCTGGAAACACCATATATTTT.

V gene TRBV5-4 combines with J gene TRBJ1-2; TRBD1 matches 8 bases. The CDR3 spans 15 residues. CDR1 is SGHNT, CDR2 YYREEE, per germline (reference sequence). With 4 bases clipped from V and 6 bases from J, the junction kept 11 bases outside the gene matches. CDR3 coding DNA: TGTGCCAGCAGCCACCCTAGGACAGGGCGAGATGGCTACACCTTC. It translates to CASSHPRTGRDGYTF.

A remark on this clone: Other DNA sequences in the same sample also yield this CDR3. The chain employs TRBV6-5 and TRBJ1-5; perhaps TRBD1 as D (6 bases). Between the trimmed V and J ends, which lost 3 bases and 2 bases, there was a span of 8 bases. The CDR3 consists of 14 residues. From germline, CDR1 is MNHEY and CDR2 SVGAGI. The CDR3: CASSYSGGNQPQHF. Written as DNA, the CDR3 is TGTGCCAGCAGTTATTCAGGGGGCAATCAGCCCCAGCATTTT.

The chain uses TRBV7-2 and TRBJ2-1; a possible D gene is TRBD2 (7 bases). CDR1 and CDR2 from the germline V gene are SGHTA and FQGNSA. Trimming shortened V by 5 bases and J by 9 bases, and 20 bases separated the two germline ends. This CDR3 spans 15 amino acids. The CDR3, as DNA: TGTGCCAGCAGCCCCCCCCTCGGACTAGGGGGTGAGCAGTTCTTC. It translates to CASSPPLGLGGEQFF.

J is TRBJ2-3 and V is TRBV7-3, with no clear D. This CDR3 comprises 15 residues. Trimming removed 5 bases at V and 0 bases at J, with 12 bases between. Per the germline V gene, CDR1 is SGHTA and CDR2 is FQGTGA. The CDR3 region is CASSPQASSTDTQYF. The CDR3 region has the DNA TGTGCCAGCAGCCCCCAGGCCAGTAGCACAGATACGCAGTATTTT.

CDR3 bases: TGTGCCAGCAGCATGTTTCGGGACCTAATTACCTACGAGCAGTACTTC. Protein product: CASSMFRDLITYEQYF. The rearrangement uses TRBV7-9 and TRBJ2-7; D is possibly TRBD1 or TRBD2 (5 bases each). Germline-derived CDR1 and CDR2 are SEHNR and FQNEAQ (reference sequence). The V gene lost 5 bases and the J gene lost 2 bases, with 19 bases spanning the gap. The CDR3 extends over 16 amino acids.

The chain carries TRBV28 and TRBJ2-7; possible D gene TRBD1, 6 bases. CDR1 and CDR2 from the germline V gene are MDHEN and SYDVKM. V lost 1 base, J lost 2 bases, and 12 bases lay in between. The CDR3 has 15 amino acids. The CDR3 protein is CASSLFAGATYEQYF. Written as DNA, the CDR3 is TGTGCCAGCAGTTTATTTGCAGGGGCAACCTACGAGCAGTACTTC.